The 3 T cell receptor beta chains given below trace back to one sample, sequenced in a study of CD8+ T cells in alopecia areata. Documented treatment: oral pan-JAK inhibitor, 5-10 mg twice daily. Extraction of RNA preceded its reverse transcription into cDNA, which served as the sequencing template. Libraries were prepared by immunoSEQ multiplex PCR; TCRdb keeps only in-frame clonotypes and omits some of them. Found here are roughly 120,000 clones, around 56% of them singletons; the top ten hold roughly 0.5%. The specimen was CD4+ T cells sorted from blood, collected at week 4, from a patient treated with tofacitinib. Receptor source: a human donor with alopecia areata.

This clone was detected a few times. The chain carries TRBV29-1 and TRBJ1-5; D perhaps matches TRBD1 (5 bases). Per the germline V gene, CDR1 is SQVTM and CDR2 is ANQGSEA. This CDR3 comprises 16 residues. V was pared by 4 bases and J by 3 bases, with 19 bases between. CDR3 protein: CSVGESRDGVNQPQHF. In DNA form, the CDR3 reads TGCAGCGTTGGGGAGTCCCGGGACGGGGTCAATCAGCCCCAGCATTTT.

This clone appeared a few times. V usage is TRBV30 and J usage is TRBJ2-2; D remains ambiguous. V gave up 2 bases and J gave up 5 bases, with 21 bases separating them. Germline CDR1 is GTSNPN and CDR2 is SVGIG (reference sequence). This CDR3 comprises 17 residues. The CDR3 region is CAWSNFRTVARTGELFF. DNA for the CDR3: TGTGCCTGGAGTAATTTTCGTACAGTGGCGAGGACCGGGGAGCTGTTTTTT.

The V and J genes are TRBV25-1 and TRBJ1-4, with TRBD1 as a possible D gene (5 bases). Germline CDR1 is MGHDK and CDR2 is SYGVNS. The V and J ends lost 3 bases and 6 bases respectively, with 11 bases between them. The CDR3 extends over 14 amino acids. For the CDR3, the DNA is TGTGCCAGCAGTGATGCGAGGGGAGATGAAAAACTGTTTTTT. Translated: CASSDARGDEKLFF. Drawing the rest from reference TRBV25-1 and TRBJ1-4, the complete variable domain is EADIYQTPRYLVIGTGKKITLECSQTMGHDKMYWYQQDPGMELHLIHYSYGVNSTEKGDLSSESTVSRIRTEHFPLTLESARPSHTSQYLCASSDARGDEKLFFGSGTQLSVL.